A single sample gave rise to the 10 T cell receptor beta chains below, sequenced in a study of CD4+ T cells in melanoma. Using immunoSEQ multiplex PCR, the repertoire was profiled, and TCRdb retains in-frame clones only, with some absent. The repertoire includes roughly 150,000 clones, about nine tenths of them detected once, and less than 2% sits in the top ten. The receptors stem from a human donor with melanoma.

This rearrangement joins TRBV15 to TRBJ2-7; maybe TRBD2 (6 bases). With 1 base removed from V and 3 bases from J, the gap between germline ends came to 16 bases. The V gene's germline CDR1 is LNHNV and CDR2 YYDKDF (reference sequence). The CDR3 loop spans 16 amino acids. CDR3 loop: CATSRGSGGTHYEQYF. In DNA, the CDR3 is TGTGCCACCAGCAGAGGCTCCGGGGGAACCCACTACGAGCAGTACTTC.

The rearrangement links TRBV18 to TRBJ2-1; D uncertain. Trimming removed 6 bases at V and 5 bases at J, with 17 bases between. CDR3 length equals 15 residues. Germline V gene data show CDR1 as KGHSH and CDR2 as LQKENI. The CDR3 region has the DNA TGTGCCAGCTCGAACCTGGAGATTGGTAACAATGAGCAGTTCTTC. Its protein is CASSNLEIGNNEQFF.

The chain is built from TRBV5-1 and TRBJ2-1; 7 nucleotides agree with TRBD1. The length of the CDR3 is 14 residues. CDR1 and CDR2 from the germline V gene are SGHRS and YFSETQ. The J segment lost 7 bases and the V segment lost 0 bases, leaving 4 bases of the junction unmatched. For the CDR3, the DNA is TGCGCCAGCAGCTTGGCGGGACAGCCGAATGAGCAGTTCTTC. Translation gives CASSLAGQPNEQFF.

A single count supports this clone. This chain connects TRBV5-8 to TRBJ2-2; 8 bases are a match to TRBD1. The germline CDR1 and CDR2 sequences are SGHTS and YDEGEE. This CDR3 comprises 15 residues. J gave up 1 base and V 4 bases, and 3 bases lay outside the gene matches. CDR3 DNA: TGTGCCAGCAGCCGGGACAGGAGGAACACCGGGGAGCTGTTTTTT. This sequence encodes CASSRDRRNTGELFF.

V gene TRBV7-9 combines with J gene TRBJ2-2; D perhaps matches TRBD2 (5 bases). This CDR3 contains 17 residues. The V end was cut by 4 bases, the J end by 2 bases, with 17 bases between. Germline V lookup: CDR1 SEHNR, CDR2 FQNEAQ (reference sequence). The CDR3 coding sequence is TGTGCCAGCAGCTCACCCCCTGGCGGAGGAAACACCGGGGAGCTGTTTTTT. Its translation is CASSSPPGGGNTGELFF.

CDR3 nucleotides: TGTGCCAGCAGCGAAACTAGCGGGGGGGCAACCGGGGAGCTGTTTTTT. Residues: CASSETSGGATGELFF. This chain connects TRBV7-2 to TRBJ2-2; TRBD2 matches at 13 bases. CDR1 is SGHTA and CDR2 is FQGNSA in the germline V gene. This CDR3 region has 16 residues. V was clipped by 5 bases and J by 5 bases; unmatched bases: 5. Supplemented by reference TRBV7-2 and TRBJ2-2, the full variable domain reads GAGVSQSPSNKVTEKGKDVELRCDPISGHTALYWYRQSLGQGLEFLIYFQGNSAPDKSGLPSDRFSAERTGGSVSTLTIQRTQQEDSAVYLCASSETSGGATGELFFGEGSRLTVL.

The CDR3 region is CASSLGDREVGGYTF. CDR3 nucleotides: TGTGCCAGCAGCCTAGGGGACAGGGAGGTAGGAGGCTACACCTTC. The V and J genes are TRBV5-4 and TRBJ1-2; TRBD1 matches at 9 bases. The CDR3 runs 15 residues. Germline loops: CDR1 SGHNT, CDR2 YYREEE (reference sequence). Trimming took 4 bases from V and 8 from J; bases not matched to a gene: 12.

The chain couples TRBV19 to TRBJ1-1; D is unclear. This CDR3 has 16 residues. V lost 4 bases, J lost 0 bases, and 15 bases lay in between. CDR1 and CDR2 from the germline V gene are LNHDA and SQIVND (reference sequence). The CDR3 sequence is CASSSRKGAMNTEAFF. The DNA for the CDR3 is TGTGCCAGTAGTAGTAGGAAGGGAGCTATGAACACTGAAGCTTTCTTT.

V usage is TRBV5-4 and J usage is TRBJ1-2; D is possibly TRBD1 (6 bases). Per the germline V gene, CDR1 is SGHNT and CDR2 is YYREEE (reference sequence). The V gene lost 10 bases and the J gene lost 3 bases, with 16 bases spanning the gap. The CDR3 loop spans 13 amino acids. This chain's CDR3 is CAFRRGGDYGYTF. In DNA form, the CDR3 reads TGTGCCTTTCGGAGGGGGGGGGACTATGGCTACACCTTC.

The V and J genes are TRBV7-8 and TRBJ1-5, with TRBD1 as a possible D gene (5 bases). The CDR3 totals 13 residues. Germline V gene lookup returns CDR1 SGHVS and CDR2 FQNEAQ. Trimming stripped 3 bases from V and 4 bases from J, with 7 bases between. The CDR3 DNA is TGTGCCAGCAGCTTTGCAGGGAATCAGCCCCAGCATTTT. This codes for CASSFAGNQPQHF.